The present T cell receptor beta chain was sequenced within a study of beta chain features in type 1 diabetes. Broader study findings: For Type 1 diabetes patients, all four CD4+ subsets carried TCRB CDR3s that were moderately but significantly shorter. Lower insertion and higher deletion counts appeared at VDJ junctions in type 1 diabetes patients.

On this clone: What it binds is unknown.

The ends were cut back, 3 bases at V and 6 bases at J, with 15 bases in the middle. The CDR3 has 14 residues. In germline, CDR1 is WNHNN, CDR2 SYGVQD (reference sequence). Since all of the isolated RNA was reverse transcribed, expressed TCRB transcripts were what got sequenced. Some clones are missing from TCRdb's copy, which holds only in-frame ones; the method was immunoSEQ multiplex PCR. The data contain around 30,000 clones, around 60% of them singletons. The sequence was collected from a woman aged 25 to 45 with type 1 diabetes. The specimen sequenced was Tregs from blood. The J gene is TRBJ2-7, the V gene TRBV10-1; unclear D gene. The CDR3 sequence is CASSDSRSGREQYF. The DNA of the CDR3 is TGCGCCAGCAGTGACTCCCGGTCTGGGCGCGAGCAGTACTTC.